This T cell receptor (beta chain) is from a study of CD8+CD57+ T cells in acquired aplastic anemia (dated by TCRdb to the late 2010s). Regarding the complete study: DNA extracted from sorted CD4+ and CD8+ cells had a mean of roughly 3.3 ug, with a range of about 0.19 to 30 ug. CD8+CD57+ expansion was defined as a frequency above the mean frequency observed in healthy subjects.

The patients picked for sequencing were ones in whom flow cytometry had shown an expansion of CD8+CD57+ cells. All patients had severe acquired aplastic anemia diagnosed by International Study of Aplastic Anemia and Agranulocytosis and Camitta criteria. No patient had received any therapy when blood was sampled. TCR repertoires of sorted CD4+ and CD8+ blood T cells from severe aplastic anemia patients and healthy subjects were deep-sequenced in the study. In the USA, patient enrollment took place under clinicaltrials.gov protocols 00001620, 01623167, 00001397, 00071045, 00081523 and 00961064. Ficoll-Paque density gradient centrifugation was used to isolate peripheral blood mononuclear cells. Before DNA was extracted, CD4+ and CD8+ T cells were sorted using either FACS or magnetic beads. TCR beta VDJ combination and CDR3 sequence profiling used genomic DNA as the template. An Illumina HiSeq 2000 was the platform used for TCR repertoire sequencing. The authors processed their data as follows. TRBV/TRBJ rearrangement plots, CDR3 size and DJ length profiles, and Simpson's diversity index were used to assess repertoires. The most abundant DNA sequence in the deep sequencing data was defined as the immunodominant clone. CDR3 amino acid sequences were screened for sharing across subjects and were compared with published repertoires and the VDJdb database. In TCRdb, the public reads were trimmed at Q25 with fastp and aligned with MiXCR, with productive beta chains retained. Identical CDR3 proteins give one entry, which carries the most common genes and DNA. The V and J calls here are based on TCRdb, not the publication. This sample has 250,000 to 350,000 distinct CDR3 sequences in its table, and roughly 53% of those were observed once. The ten largest account for approximately 1.2% of the sample.

CDR1 and CDR2 were assigned from the germline V gene (reference sequence) as LNHNV and YYDKDF. Counted from cysteine to phenylalanine, this CDR3 has 15 amino acids. Only CDR3 DNA remains: 45 bases, in frame from the first base. From V the trimming removes 2 bases and from J it removes 4 bases, while the gene matches leave 3 bases of the junction unaccounted for. This clonotype was counted many times. Its antigen is currently not known. Nothing much larger sits one base from this clone, and base qualities are not available. What the work shows at the level of the full study, not this receptor alone: Patients and healthy controls showed no significant difference in CD8+ Simpson's diversity (P=0.060). Roughly 30 CD8+ CDR3 sequences were found to be shared between patients and controls, but these sequences appeared to be highly expressed in patients and within the immunodominant clones of the patients.

The sample comprised sorted CD4+, CD8+, or CD8+CD57+ T cells (not recorded which) from PBMCs. This TCR was recovered from a human donor with aplastic anemia. The chain employs TRBV15 and TRBJ2-1; 9 junctional bases match TRBD1. The CDR3 region: CATSRSTGGYNEQFF. The DNA reads as follows: TGTGCCACCAGCAGATCGACAGGGGGTTACAATGAGCAGTTCTTC.